What follows are 18 T cell receptor beta chains derived from one specimen sequenced in a study of vaccination and CD4 T cells after COVID-19 (dated by TCRdb to between 2020 and 2023). The treatment or condition label, read with the paper, signifies: approximately 11-day PBMC culture with coronavirus spike peptide pools or control peptides (ViraFEST assay). The library was prepared using PCR. Sequencing took place on an Illumina iSeq 100. DNA from cultured CD4+ T cells underwent TCR sequencing with the Oncomine TCR Beta short-read assay at the Johns Hopkins FTIC core. TCRdb itself trimmed the public reads at Q25 with fastp, ran MiXCR and retained productive beta chains. Each record represents a unique CDR3 protein, reported with the most common genes and DNA among its rows. The sample profile shows about 3,400 distinct CDR3 sequences; roughly 32% of them were found once. The ten largest clones represent less than 55% of the sample.

No cognate antigen is known for these TCRs. Sequenced input: CD4+ T cells from blood, cultured in vitro. The receptors come from a human donor who had recovered from COVID-19.

This clonotype has only a few counts. V and J are TRBV20-1 and TRBJ2-7; D may match TRBD1 or TRBD2 (5 bases each). The CDR3 has 11 residues. Germline assignment: CDR1 DFQATT and CDR2 SNEGSKA (reference sequence). Trimming left V 3 bases short and J 6 bases short, with 9 bases between. CDR3: CSASGTVEQYF. The CDR3 region has the DNA TGCAGTGCTAGTGGGACCGTCGAGCAGTACTTC.

This clonotype was counted a few times. This chain uses TRBV30 with TRBJ2-1; 8 bases are shared with TRBD2. The CDR3 consists of 17 residues. The germline V gene encodes CDR1 GTSNPN and CDR2 SVGIG (reference sequence). J gave up 0 bases and V 4 bases, and 11 bases lay outside the gene matches. CDR3 DNA sequence: TGTGCCTGGACTAACATCGGGGGGGGGAGCTCCTACAATGAGCAGTTCTTC. Encoded protein: CAWTNIGGGSSYNEQFF.

The rearrangement links TRBV6-5 to TRBJ1-4; D may be TRBD1 (6 bases). V was clipped by 4 bases and J by 1 base, with 7 bases between them. The CDR3 is 14 residues long. Per the germline V gene, CDR1 is MNHEY and CDR2 is SVGAGI. DNA of the CDR3: TGTGCCAGCAGTTCGACAGGAACTAATGAAAAACTGTTTTTT. It specifies CASSSTGTNEKLFF.

This clonotype is classed as medium-sized (0.01 to 0.1%). The chain joins TRBV20-1 to TRBJ1-5, with 9 bases fitting TRBD1. Trimming at V came to 5 bases and at J to 2 bases, leaving 7 bases not matched to a gene. CDR1 and CDR2 from the germline V gene are DFQATT and SNEGSKA (reference sequence). CDR3 length: 15 amino acids. This CDR3 reads CSAWTGAGGNQPQHF. The CDR3 DNA is TGCAGTGCTTGGACAGGGGCGGGTGGCAATCAGCCCCAGCATTTT.

V is TRBV12-3 or TRBV12-4 and J is TRBJ2-1, with a possible D match to TRBD1 (6 bases). The ends were cut back, 2 bases at V and 9 bases at J, with 8 bases in the middle. CDR3 length: 12 residues. The CDR3 nucleotides read TGTGCCAGCAGTTTAACAGGGAGTGAGCAGTTCTTC. This codes for CASSLTGSEQFF.

This clonotype was counted between two and nine times. The chain is built from TRBV10-1 and TRBJ1-6, with D unresolved. CDR3 size: 14 residues. Trimming took 2 bases from V and 10 from J, leaving 12 bases between them. The germline gives CDR1 WNHNN, CDR2 SYGVQD (reference sequence). The CDR3 DNA is TGCGCCAGCAGTGAGGGTAGGGATCGGTCACCCCTCCACTTT. As protein: CASSEGRDRSPLHF.

This chain joins TRBV30 and TRBJ1-2; maybe TRBD1 (5 bases). The CDR3 contains 14 residues. Germline lookup yields CDR1 GTSNPN and CDR2 SVGIG (reference sequence). V dropped 1 base and J dropped 6 bases, with 15 bases sitting between them. CDR3 DNA sequence: TGTGCCTGGAGTGGAGGGACTAATCGGGATGGCTACACCTTC. Amino acid sequence: CAWSGGTNRDGYTF.

The CDR3 nucleotides read TGTGCCAGCAGTTTCAGCGGGGGCTACACCTTC. It encodes CASSFSGGYTF. V gene TRBV12-3 or TRBV12-4 combines with J gene TRBJ1-2; D is undetermined. Trimming left V 3 bases short and J 8 bases short, with 7 bases between. The CDR3 consists of 11 residues.

V gene TRBV4-1 combines with J gene TRBJ1-6; D is unclear. Trimming shortened V by 0 bases and J by 5 bases, and 5 bases separated the two germline ends. This CDR3 has 14 residues. Germline V CDR1 and CDR2: MGHRA, YSYEKL. The CDR3 coding sequence is TGCGCCAGCAGCCAAGATCGTAATAATTCACCCCTCCACTTT. Translation: CASSQDRNNSPLHF.

The table lists this clonotype with a few counts. The gene calls are TRBV12-3 or TRBV12-4 and TRBJ1-2, with 8 bases aligning to TRBD1. Losses at the gene ends were 4 bases for V and 3 bases for J; bases not matched to a gene: 10. CDR3 length: 16 residues. The DNA for the CDR3 is TGTGCCAGCAGTTCCCTCCTACAGGGGGGGTACTATGGCTACACCTTC. Its translation is CASSSLLQGGYYGYTF.

The chain recombines TRBV7-6 with TRBJ2-2, with 9 bases fitting TRBD1. After removal of 4 bases from V and 6 bases from J, the junction contained 6 bases not matched to a gene. The CDR3 loop spans 15 amino acids. Germline V gives CDR1 SGHVS, CDR2 FNYEAQ. The CDR3 DNA reads as TGTGCCAGCAGCTGGACAGGGGAAGGATCCGGGGAGCTGTTTTTT. Its translation: CASSWTGEGSGELFF.

This clonotype is large in the sample. The rearrangement uses TRBV6-1 and TRBJ1-1; D perhaps matches TRBD1 (5 bases). CDR1 and CDR2 from the germline V gene are MNHNS and SASEGT. The length of the CDR3 is 14 residues. Between the trimmed V and J ends, which lost 5 bases and 3 bases, there was a span of 13 bases. The CDR3 protein is CASSRGVGDTEAFF. The CDR3 nucleotides are TGTGCCAGCAGTCGTGGCGTAGGGGACACTGAAGCTTTCTTT.

V and J are TRBV2 and TRBJ1-3; D ambiguous. V lost 7 bases and J lost 0, with 7 bases in between. This CDR3 is built from 13 residues. The germline V gene has CDR1 SNHLY and CDR2 FYNNEI. CDR3 coding DNA: TGTGCCAGCATTTCGCCCTCTGGAAACACCATATATTTT. As protein: CASISPSGNTIYF.

The rearrangement joins TRBV19 to TRBJ1-2, with TRBD1 identical over 7 bases. The CDR3 has 14 residues. The germline CDR1 and CDR2 sequences are LNHDA and SQIVND (reference sequence). V was clipped by 5 bases and J by 4 bases; unmatched bases: 7. Here the CDR3 DNA reads TGTGCCAGTAGTCCCACAGGGGACATCTATGGCTACACCTTC. It codes for CASSPTGDIYGYTF.

This chain uses TRBV5-4 with TRBJ1-2; maybe TRBD1 (5 bases). Germline V lookup: CDR1 SGHNT, CDR2 YYREEE (reference sequence). V lost 0 bases and J 7 bases, leaving 10 bases between the germline ends. The CDR3 loop spans 13 amino acids. This chain's CDR3 is CASSLVGERGYTF. For the CDR3, the DNA is TGTGCCAGCAGCTTGGTGGGGGAGCGTGGCTACACCTTC.

This clonotype is judged medium-sized. This chain uses TRBV7-2 with TRBJ1-2; D possibly corresponds to TRBD1 (6 bases). This CDR3 is 15 amino acids long. Trimming shortened V by 1 base and J by 4 bases, and 13 bases separated the two germline ends. Per germline, CDR1 SGHTA and CDR2 FQGNSA. The DNA for the CDR3 is TGTGCCAGCAGCTTAGGACAGGTGGCCCCCTATGGCTACACCTTC. It is translated as CASSLGQVAPYGYTF.

This clonotype was picked up a small number of times. This sequence joins TRBV5-1 and TRBJ1-2; TRBD1 might be the D (5 bases). Germline V gene lookup returns CDR1 SGHRS and CDR2 YFSETQ. There are 16 residues in the CDR3. Trimming cost V 4 bases and J 0 bases, with 16 bases left between them. The CDR3 nucleotides are TGCGCCAGCAGCCTCGGGGCCTCTCAAACTAACTATGGCTACACCTTC. Its translation: CASSLGASQTNYGYTF.

This chain links TRBV15 with TRBJ2-3; D may be TRBD1 (6 bases). CDR1 is LNHNV, CDR2 YYDKDF, per germline (reference sequence). V shed 1 base and J shed 4 bases, with 12 bases lying between them. This CDR3 comprises 15 residues. CDR3 DNA sequence: TGTGCCACCAGCAGAGCCCACAGGGTCGCAGATACGCAGTATTTT. Translation gives CATSRAHRVADTQYF.